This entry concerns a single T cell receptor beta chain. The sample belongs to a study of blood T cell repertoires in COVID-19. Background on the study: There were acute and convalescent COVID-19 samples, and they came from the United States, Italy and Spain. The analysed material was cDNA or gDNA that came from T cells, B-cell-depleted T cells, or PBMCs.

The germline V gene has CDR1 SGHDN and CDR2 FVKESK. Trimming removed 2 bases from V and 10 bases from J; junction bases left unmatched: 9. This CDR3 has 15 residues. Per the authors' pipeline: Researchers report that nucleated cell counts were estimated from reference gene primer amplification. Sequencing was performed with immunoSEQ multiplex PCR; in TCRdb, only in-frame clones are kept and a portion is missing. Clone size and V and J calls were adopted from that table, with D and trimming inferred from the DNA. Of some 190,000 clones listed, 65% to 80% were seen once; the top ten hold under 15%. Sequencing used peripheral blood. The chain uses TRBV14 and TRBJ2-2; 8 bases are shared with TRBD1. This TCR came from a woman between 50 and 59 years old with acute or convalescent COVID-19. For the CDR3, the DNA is TGTGCCAGCAGCCAACGGTGGACAGGGCCAGAGGAGCTGTTTTTT. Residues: CASSQRWTGPEELFF.